Below, 26 T cell receptor beta chains from the same sample are listed, as sequenced in a study of PD-1 blockade in classical Hodgkin lymphoma. Each patient's relapse followed autologous stem cell transplantation, and brentuximab vedotin exposure varied. After PBMCs were thawed, their CD8+ T cells were isolated by magnetic negative selection. Assay: immunoSEQ multiplex PCR; the TCRdb copy retains only in-frame clones and omits some. Here the sample spans over 2,500 clones, approximately 72% being singletons. The material sequenced was CD8+ T cells from blood, taken at baseline. Receptors originate from a human donor with classical Hodgkin lymphoma.

The rearrangement joins TRBV6-5 to TRBJ1-1; D may be TRBD1 (5 bases). Germline V gene data show CDR1 as MNHEY and CDR2 as SVGAGI. The CDR3 covers 13 residues. The V end was cut by 7 bases, the J end by 4 bases, with 13 bases between. CDR3 residues: CASTTGGLTEAFF. The CDR3 DNA follows: TGTGCCAGCACAACGGGGGGTCTCACTGAAGCTTTCTTT.

J is TRBJ1-1 and V is TRBV4-1; possible D gene TRBD1, 5 bases. CDR1 and CDR2 from the germline V gene are MGHRA and YSYEKL. The CDR3 totals 15 residues. Trimming left V 0 bases short and J 4 bases short, with 12 bases between. The CDR3 nucleotides are TGCGCCAGCAGCCAAGACCCAGGGTCGACCACTGAAGCTTTCTTT. Protein sequence: CASSQDPGSTTEAFF.

This sequence joins TRBV12-2 and TRBJ2-7; the table's TRBD2 call for D was not verified on the DNA. TRBV12-2 is a documented pseudogene. The CDR3 length is 16 residues. The CDR3 region has the DNA TGTGCAAGTCGCTCCCTCCCGGGGGGAGGGCCCTACGAGCAGTACTTC. It codes for CASRSLPGGGPYEQYF.

The chain couples TRBV13 to TRBJ1-1; D call uncertain. Germline values: CDR1 PRHDT, CDR2 FYEKMQ (reference sequence). The CDR3 is 14 residues long. Trimming left V 1 base short and J 1 base short, with 7 bases between. This CDR3 is CASSLVRKNTEAFF. The CDR3 nucleotides read TGTGCCAGCAGCTTAGTACGGAAGAACACTGAAGCTTTCTTT.

The chain combines TRBV13 with TRBJ2-7; the D gene is possibly TRBD1 (6 bases). Germline V gives CDR1 PRHDT, CDR2 FYEKMQ (reference sequence). This CDR3 spans 13 amino acids. Trimming took off 5 bases at V and 0 bases at J, with 8 bases between the two ends. CDR3 residues: CASSQGSSYEQYF. In DNA form, the CDR3 reads TGTGCCAGCAGCCAGGGGAGCTCCTACGAGCAGTACTTC. Variable domain in full (rest from reference TRBV13 and TRBJ2-7): AAGVIQSPRHLIKEKRETATLKCYPIPRHDTVYWYQQGPGQDPQFLISFYEKMQSDKGSIPDRFSAQQFSDYHSELNMSSLELGDSALYFCASSQGSSYEQYFGPGTRLTVT.

The chain employs TRBV27 and TRBJ2-7; D is perhaps TRBD1 (6 bases). CDR3 size: 14 residues. V lost 1 base, J lost 5 bases, and 12 bases lay in between. Per the germline V gene, CDR1 is MNHEY and CDR2 is SMNVEV (reference sequence). The chain's CDR3 is CASSLFWGLNEQYF. The DNA for the CDR3 is TGTGCCAGCAGTTTATTTTGGGGGCTCAACGAGCAGTACTTC.

This clone counts as large. The limits of the CDR3 on the DNA are not certain, so only TCRdb's listed CDR3 is given. V is TRBV27 and J is TRBJ2-7; TRBD2, the table's D call, lacks a check against the DNA. Germline assignment: CDR1 MNHEY and CDR2 SMNVEV (reference sequence). The CDR3 has 21 amino acids, counting both end residues. CDR3 amino acids: CASSSSTGTYELAGDSYEQYF.

The chain has TRBV27 and TRBJ2-7, with D hard to call. Trimming took 5 bases from V and 3 from J, leaving 26 bases between them. This CDR3 has 18 residues. Germline CDR1 MNHEY, CDR2 SMNVEV (reference sequence). This chain's CDR3 is CASSPLVTQILIGYEQYF. The CDR3 region has the DNA TGTGCCAGCAGTCCCCTGGTAACACAGATCCTCATCGGCTACGAGCAGTACTTC.

J is TRBJ2-3 and V is TRBV7-9, with D possibly TRBD2 on 5 matching bases. Looked up from germline, CDR1 is SEHNR and CDR2 is FQNEAQ (reference sequence). Deletions cut 3 bases from V and 4 bases from J, with 11 bases between. CDR3 size: 14 residues. This chain's CDR3 is CASSLHLGADTQYF. The CDR3 DNA sequence: TGTGCCAGCAGCTTGCATCTCGGGGCAGATACGCAGTATTTT.

This clone was counted a single time. The rearrangement links TRBV7-2 to TRBJ2-1; TRBD1 matches 9 bases. Germline trimming cut 3 bases from V and 9 bases from J; bases unmatched to any gene: 9. CDR1 and CDR2 (germline): SGHTA, FQGNSA. The CDR3 totals 15 residues. This CDR3 reads CASSFGQGLGREQFF. The CDR3 DNA reads TGTGCCAGCAGCTTTGGACAGGGGCTGGGGCGTGAGCAGTTCTTC.

This chain links TRBV15 with TRBJ1-4; no clear D gene. There are 18 residues in the CDR3. V lost 0 bases and J lost 4, with 18 bases in between. CDR1 and CDR2 (germline): LNHNV, YYDKDF (reference sequence). The CDR3 reads CATSRDNRVALGNEKLFF. CDR3 DNA: TGTGCCACCAGCAGAGATAATCGCGTCGCCTTGGGTAATGAAAAACTGTTTTTT.

The chain links TRBV23-1 to TRBJ2-7; no firm D call. TRBV23-1 is known as an ORF, though its function is uncertain. The CDR3 is made up of 11 amino acids. The ends were cut back, 8 bases at V and 5 bases at J, with 10 bases in the middle. CDR3 protein: CASQALDEQYF. For the CDR3, the DNA is TGCGCCAGCCAGGCGCTTGACGAGCAGTACTTC.

This rearrangement joins TRBV10-3 to TRBJ2-3; tentatively, D is TRBD1 or TRBD2 (6 bases each). Germline CDR1 ENHRY, CDR2 SYGVKD. Trimming pared 2 bases from V and 1 base from J, leaving 7 bases between. The CDR3 consists of 14 residues. CDR3 nucleotides: TGTGCCATCAGTGAGAGGGGGGGCACAGATACGCAGTATTTT. Translated: CAISERGGTDTQYF.

The rearrangement uses TRBV6-4 and TRBJ2-6; D not certain. The CDR3 covers 16 residues. The germline V and J ends were trimmed by 0 bases and 0 bases, with 6 bases remaining between them. Per germline, CDR1 MRHNA and CDR2 SNTAGT. The CDR3 nucleotides are TGTGCCAGCAGTGACTCGGACGTCTCTGGGGCCAACGTCCTGACTTTC. Translated, it gives CASSDSDVSGANVLTF.

The gene calls are TRBV29-1 and TRBJ2-7; 9 bases are a match to TRBD1. The CDR3 is 13 amino acids. The J segment lost 3 bases and the V segment lost 3 bases, leaving 3 bases of the junction unmatched. Germline values: CDR1 SQVTM, CDR2 ANQGSEA. The CDR3 here is CSVEGTGYYEQYF. The DNA for the CDR3 is TGCAGCGTTGAGGGGACAGGGTACTACGAGCAGTACTTC.

The rearrangement uses TRBV27 and TRBJ2-1, with TRBD1 as a possible D gene (5 bases). The length of the CDR3 is 16 residues. Trimming stripped 0 bases from V and 7 bases from J, with 16 bases between. CDR1 is MNHEY, CDR2 SMNVEV, per germline (reference sequence). The CDR3 region is CASSLSKGEQDNEQFF. The CDR3 DNA reads TGTGCCAGCAGTTTATCGAAAGGGGAACAGGATAATGAGCAGTTCTTC.

The chain employs TRBV29-1 and TRBJ1-2, with 7 positions matching TRBD1. J was trimmed by 8 bases and V by 6 bases; bases with no gene match: 9. Germline CDR1 and CDR2: SQVTM and ANQGSEA. This CDR3 spans 12 amino acids. CDR3 in DNA: TGCAGCGTACCCGACAGGGTGGAGGGCTACACCTTC. Translating gives CSVPDRVEGYTF.

The V gene is TRBV7-3, the J gene TRBJ2-1; TRBD2 agrees at 11 bases. With V trimmed by 5 bases and J by 7 bases, 13 bases remained unmatched. The CDR3 length is 17 residues. Germline CDR1 reads SGHTA; CDR2 reads FQGTGA. CDR3 amino acids: CASSPNGLAGGRNEQFF. In nucleotides, the CDR3 is TGTGCCAGCAGCCCCAACGGCCTAGCGGGGGGTCGAAATGAGCAGTTCTTC. The entire variable domain, with the rest obtained from reference TRBV7-3 and TRBJ2-1, is as follows: GAGVSQTPSNKVTEKGKYVELRCDPISGHTALYWYRQSLGQGPEFLIYFQGTGAADDSGLPNDRFFAVRPEGSVSTLKIQRTERGDSAVYLCASSPNGLAGGRNEQFFGPGTRLTVL.

In its sample, this clone was seen a few times. The rearrangement joins TRBV5-1 to TRBJ2-6, with D possibly being TRBD2 (6 bases). V lost 0 bases and J lost 0, with 16 bases in between. Germline-derived CDR1 and CDR2 are SGHRS and YFSETQ. The CDR3 contains 19 residues. Here the CDR3 DNA reads TGCGCCAGCAGCTTGGCCGACGGGAGTGGGGTCTCTGGGGCCAACGTCCTGACTTTC. This codes for CASSLADGSGVSGANVLTF.

This chain links TRBV5-1 with TRBJ1-1; no clear D. With 1 base removed from V and 6 bases from J, the gap between germline ends came to 16 bases. The CDR3 loop spans 15 amino acids. CDR1 is SGHRS and CDR2 is YFSETQ in the germline V gene. The CDR3 region is CASSLTWALVAEAFF. The CDR3 DNA is TGCGCCAGCAGCTTGACGTGGGCCTTAGTCGCTGAAGCTTTCTTT.

The chain recombines TRBV27 with TRBJ2-3; no definite D call. Germline V gene data show CDR1 as MNHEY and CDR2 as SMNVEV (reference sequence). This CDR3 is built from 14 residues. V shed 3 bases and J shed 1 base, with 8 bases lying between them. The CDR3 is CASSFRLGTDTQYF. The CDR3 region has the DNA TGTGCCAGCAGTTTTCGGCTAGGCACAGATACGCAGTATTTT.

This sequence joins TRBV11-2 and TRBJ2-7, with 13 bases fitting TRBD2. Germline CDR1 reads SGHAT; CDR2 reads FQNNGV. The V gene end was trimmed by 5 bases and the J gene end by 3 bases; junction bases not matched to a gene: 4. The CDR3 has 15 residues. This chain's CDR3 is CASSLWTSGSYEQYF. The CDR3 region has the DNA TGTGCCAGCAGCCTATGGACTAGCGGGAGCTACGAGCAGTACTTC.

V and J are TRBV6-5 and TRBJ1-5; D remains ambiguous. The V gene lost 4 bases and the J gene lost 7 bases, with 11 bases spanning the gap. Per germline, CDR1 MNHEY and CDR2 SVGAGI. The CDR3 loop spans 13 amino acids. The CDR3: CASSWAPRQPQHF. As DNA, the CDR3 is TGTGCCAGCAGTTGGGCCCCCAGGCAGCCCCAGCATTTT.

V and J are TRBV14 and TRBJ2-7; no firm D call. The V gene lost 5 bases and the J gene lost 0 bases, with 11 bases spanning the gap. CDR1 SGHDN and CDR2 FVKESK come from the germline V gene. The CDR3 covers 14 residues. CDR3 bases: TGTGCCAGCAGCTCACCCCTCTTCTCCTACGAGCAGTACTTC. It is translated as CASSSPLFSYEQYF. The whole variable domain, remainder taken from reference TRBV14 and TRBJ2-7, is EAGVTQFPSHSVIEKGQTVTLRCDPISGHDNLYWYRRVMGKEIKFLLHFVKESKQDESGMPNNRFLAERTGGTYSTLKVQPAELEDSGVYFCASSSPLFSYEQYFGPGTRLTVT.

This clone was counted between two and nine times. The chain links TRBV19 to TRBJ2-5; TRBD2 matches 7 bases. The ends lost 1 base at V and 2 bases at J; junction bases unmatched: 1. CDR3 length: 14 residues. Germline loops: CDR1 LNHDA, CDR2 SQIVND (reference sequence). In nucleotides, the CDR3 is TGTGCCAGTAGTATAGGGGGGGGTCAAGAGACCCAGTACTTC. This codes for CASSIGGGQETQYF.

The V and J genes are TRBV12-1 and TRBJ2-5; TRBD1, the D gene given by the table, was not confirmed from the DNA. TRBV12-1 is a known pseudogene. This CDR3 comprises 19 residues. The CDR3 DNA reads TGTGCCAGCAGCTTTGTGCCTGGTCCGGGAAGACAGGGTTTGGAGACCCAGTACTTC. Translated: CASSFVPGPGRQGLETQYF.